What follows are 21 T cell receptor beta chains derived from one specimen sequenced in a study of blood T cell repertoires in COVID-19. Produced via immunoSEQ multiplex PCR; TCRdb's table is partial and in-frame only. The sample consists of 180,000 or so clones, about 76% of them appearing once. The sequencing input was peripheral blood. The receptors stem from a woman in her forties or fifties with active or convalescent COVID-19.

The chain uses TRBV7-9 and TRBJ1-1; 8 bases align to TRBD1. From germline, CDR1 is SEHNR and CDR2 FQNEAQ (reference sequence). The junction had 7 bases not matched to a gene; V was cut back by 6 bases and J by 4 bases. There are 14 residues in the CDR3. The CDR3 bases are TGTGCCAGCAGTAAGACAGGGGTTGGCACTGAAGCTTTCTTT. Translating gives CASSKTGVGTEAFF. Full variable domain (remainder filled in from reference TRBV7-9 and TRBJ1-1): DTGVSQNPRHKITKRGQNVTFRCDPISEHNRLYWYRQTLGQGPEFLTYFQNEAQLEKSRLLSDRFSAERPKGSFSTLEIQRTEQGDSAMYLCASSKTGVGTEAFFGQGTRLTVV.

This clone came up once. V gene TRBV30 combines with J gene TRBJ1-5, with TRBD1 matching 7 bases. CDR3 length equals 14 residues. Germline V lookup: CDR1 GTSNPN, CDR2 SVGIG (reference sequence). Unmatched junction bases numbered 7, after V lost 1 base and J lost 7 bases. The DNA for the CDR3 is TGTGCCTGGAGTGGGATTGCAGGGGGACAGCCCCAGCATTTT. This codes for CAWSGIAGGQPQHF.

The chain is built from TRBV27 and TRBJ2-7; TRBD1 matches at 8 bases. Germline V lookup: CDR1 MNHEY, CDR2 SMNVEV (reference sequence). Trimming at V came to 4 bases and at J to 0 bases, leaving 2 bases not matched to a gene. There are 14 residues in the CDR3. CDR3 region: CASSYDRGSYEQYF. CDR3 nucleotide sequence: TGTGCCAGCAGTTATGACAGGGGCTCCTACGAGCAGTACTTC.

CDR3 nucleotide sequence: TGTGCCAGCAGACGGGGACAGTCAAACACTGAAGCTTTCTTT. This gives the protein CASRRGQSNTEAFF. The J gene is TRBJ1-1, the V gene TRBV7-2; 7 nucleotides align to TRBD1. This CDR3 region has 14 residues. The germline CDR1 and CDR2 sequences are SGHTA and FQGNSA. Trimming took 6 bases from V and 2 from J; bases not matched to a gene: 6. Full variable domain (rest looked up from reference TRBV7-2 and TRBJ1-1): GAGVSQSPSNKVTEKGKDVELRCDPISGHTALYWYRQSLGQGLEFLIYFQGNSAPDKSGLPSDRFSAERTGGSVSTLTIQRTQQEDSAVYLCASRRGQSNTEAFFGQGTRLTVV.

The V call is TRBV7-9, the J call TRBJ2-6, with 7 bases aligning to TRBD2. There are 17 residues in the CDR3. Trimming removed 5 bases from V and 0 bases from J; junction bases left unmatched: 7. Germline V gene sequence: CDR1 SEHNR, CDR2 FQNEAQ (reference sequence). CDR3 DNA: TGTGCCAGCAGCGGGGAGGGCCTTAGCTCTGGGGCCAACGTCCTGACTTTC. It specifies CASSGEGLSSGANVLTF. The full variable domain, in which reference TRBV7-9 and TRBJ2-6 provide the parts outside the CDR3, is DTGVSQNPRHKITKRGQNVTFRCDPISEHNRLYWYRQTLGQGPEFLTYFQNEAQLEKSRLLSDRFSAERPKGSFSTLEIQRTEQGDSAMYLCASSGEGLSSGANVLTFGAGSRLTVL.

The CDR3 sequence: CASSPRGGGDTDTQYF. As DNA, the CDR3 is TGTGCCAGCAGCCCACGTGGCGGGGGGGACACAGATACGCAGTATTTT. V and J are TRBV6-2 or TRBV6-3 and TRBJ2-3; 9 bases align to TRBD2. CDR1 and CDR2 (germline): MNHEY, SVGEGT. The ends lost 6 bases at V and 2 bases at J; junction bases unmatched: 9. The length of the CDR3 is 16 residues.

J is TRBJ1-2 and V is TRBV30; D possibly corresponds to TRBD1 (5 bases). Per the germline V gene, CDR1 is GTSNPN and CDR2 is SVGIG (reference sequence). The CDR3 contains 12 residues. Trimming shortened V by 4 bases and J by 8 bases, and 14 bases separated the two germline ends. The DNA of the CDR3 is TGTGCCTGGACATACGGCGCAGGGGGCTACACCTTC. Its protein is CAWTYGAGGYTF.

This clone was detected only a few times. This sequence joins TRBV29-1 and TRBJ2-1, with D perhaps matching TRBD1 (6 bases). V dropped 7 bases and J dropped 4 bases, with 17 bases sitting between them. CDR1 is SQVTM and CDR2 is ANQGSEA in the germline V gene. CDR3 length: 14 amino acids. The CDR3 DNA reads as TGCAGCGCCGTGCCCGGACAGCCGTACAATGAGCAGTTCTTC. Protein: CSAVPGQPYNEQFF.

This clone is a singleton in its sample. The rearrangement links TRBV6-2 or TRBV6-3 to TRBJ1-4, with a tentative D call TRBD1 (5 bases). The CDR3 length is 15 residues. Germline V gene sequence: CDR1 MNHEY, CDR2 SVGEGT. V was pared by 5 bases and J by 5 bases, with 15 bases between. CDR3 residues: CASSPGDGRNEKLFF. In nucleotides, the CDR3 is TGTGCCAGCAGTCCGGGGGACGGTCGGAATGAAAAACTGTTTTTT.

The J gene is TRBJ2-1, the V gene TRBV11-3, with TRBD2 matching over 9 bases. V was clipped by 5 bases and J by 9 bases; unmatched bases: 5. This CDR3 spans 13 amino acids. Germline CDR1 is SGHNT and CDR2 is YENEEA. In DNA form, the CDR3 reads TGTGCCAGCAGCGAAGGGACTAGCATTGAGCAGTTCTTC. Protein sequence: CASSEGTSIEQFF.

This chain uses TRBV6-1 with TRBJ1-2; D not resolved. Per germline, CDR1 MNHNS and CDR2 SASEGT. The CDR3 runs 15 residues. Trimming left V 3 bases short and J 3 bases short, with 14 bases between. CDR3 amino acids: CASSESTGADYGYTF. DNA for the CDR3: TGTGCCAGCAGTGAGAGCACCGGAGCAGACTATGGCTACACCTTC.

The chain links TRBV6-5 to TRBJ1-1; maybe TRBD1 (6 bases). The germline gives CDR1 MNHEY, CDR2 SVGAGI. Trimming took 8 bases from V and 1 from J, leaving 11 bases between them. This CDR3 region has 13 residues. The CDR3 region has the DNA TGTGCCAGCCGACAGGTTAGGAACACTGAAGCTTTCTTT. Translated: CASRQVRNTEAFF.

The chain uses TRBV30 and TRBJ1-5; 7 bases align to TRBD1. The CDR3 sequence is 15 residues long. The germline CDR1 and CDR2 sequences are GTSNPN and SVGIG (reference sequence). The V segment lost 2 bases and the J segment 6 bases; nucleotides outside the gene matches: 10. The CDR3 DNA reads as TGTGCCTGGAGTCCCCTTGACAGGGCGACTCAGCCCCAGCATTTT. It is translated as CAWSPLDRATQPQHF.

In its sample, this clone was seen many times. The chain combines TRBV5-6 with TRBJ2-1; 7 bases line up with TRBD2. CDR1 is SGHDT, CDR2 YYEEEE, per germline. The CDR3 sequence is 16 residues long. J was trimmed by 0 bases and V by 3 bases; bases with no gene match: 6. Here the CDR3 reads CASSSQREYSYNEQFF. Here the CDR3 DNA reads TGTGCCAGCAGCTCACAGCGGGAATACTCCTACAATGAGCAGTTCTTC.

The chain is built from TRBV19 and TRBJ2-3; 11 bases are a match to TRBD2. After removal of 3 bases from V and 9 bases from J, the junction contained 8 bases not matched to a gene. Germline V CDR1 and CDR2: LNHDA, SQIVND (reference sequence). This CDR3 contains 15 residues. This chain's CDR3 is CASSISGGATRTQYF. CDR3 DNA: TGTGCCAGTAGTATTAGCGGGGGGGCGACGAGGACGCAGTATTTT.

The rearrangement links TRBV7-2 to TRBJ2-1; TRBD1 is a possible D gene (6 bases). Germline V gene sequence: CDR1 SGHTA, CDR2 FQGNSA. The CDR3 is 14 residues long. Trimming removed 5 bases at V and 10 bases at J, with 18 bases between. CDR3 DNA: TGTGCCAGCAGCACCCGCTCAGGGGAAGGGGAGCAGTTCTTC. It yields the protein CASSTRSGEGEQFF.

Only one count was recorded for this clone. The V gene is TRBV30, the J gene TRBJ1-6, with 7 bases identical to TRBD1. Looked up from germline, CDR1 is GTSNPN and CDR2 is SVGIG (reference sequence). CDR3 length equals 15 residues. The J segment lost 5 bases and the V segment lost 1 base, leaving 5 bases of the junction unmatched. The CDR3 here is CAWSARDRHNSPLHF. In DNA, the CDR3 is TGTGCCTGGAGTGCCCGGGACAGACATAATTCACCCCTCCACTTT.

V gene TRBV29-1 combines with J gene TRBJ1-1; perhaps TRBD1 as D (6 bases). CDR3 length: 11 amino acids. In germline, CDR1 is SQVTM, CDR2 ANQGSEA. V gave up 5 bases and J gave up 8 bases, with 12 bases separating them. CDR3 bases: TGCAGCGTTCGGACAGTTCTGGAAGCTTTCTTT. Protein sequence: CSVRTVLEAFF.

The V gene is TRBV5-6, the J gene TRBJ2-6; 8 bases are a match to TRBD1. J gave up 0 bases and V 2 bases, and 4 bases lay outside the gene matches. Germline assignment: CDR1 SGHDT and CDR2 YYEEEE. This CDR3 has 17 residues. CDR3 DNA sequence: TGTGCCAGCAGCTTCGGGACAGGCTTCTCTGGGGCCAACGTCCTGACTTTC. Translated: CASSFGTGFSGANVLTF.

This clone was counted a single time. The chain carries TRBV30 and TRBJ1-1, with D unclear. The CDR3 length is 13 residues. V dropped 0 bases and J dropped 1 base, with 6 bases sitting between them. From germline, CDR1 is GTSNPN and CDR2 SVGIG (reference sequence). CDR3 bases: TGTGCCTGGAGTGTACACCGGAACACTGAAGCTTTCTTT. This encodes CAWSVHRNTEAFF.

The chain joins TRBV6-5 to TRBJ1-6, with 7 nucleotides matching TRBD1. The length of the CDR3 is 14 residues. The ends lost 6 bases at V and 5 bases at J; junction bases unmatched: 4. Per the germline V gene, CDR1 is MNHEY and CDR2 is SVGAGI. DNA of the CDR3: TGTGCCAGCAGCTTGGGACAGAATAATTCACCCCTCCACTTT. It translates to CASSLGQNNSPLHF.